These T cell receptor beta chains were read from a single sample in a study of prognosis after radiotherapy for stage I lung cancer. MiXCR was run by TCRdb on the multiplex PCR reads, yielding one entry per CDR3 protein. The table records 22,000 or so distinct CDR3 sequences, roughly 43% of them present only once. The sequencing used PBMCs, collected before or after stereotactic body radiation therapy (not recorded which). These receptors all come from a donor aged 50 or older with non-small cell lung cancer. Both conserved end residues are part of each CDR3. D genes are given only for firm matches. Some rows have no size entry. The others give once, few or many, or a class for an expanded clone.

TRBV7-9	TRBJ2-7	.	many	TGTGCCAGCACCACAAGTGGCCCCCTCTCCTACGAGCAGTACTTC	CASTTSGPLSYEQYF
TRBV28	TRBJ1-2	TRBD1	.	TGTGCCAGCCTTCCCGGGGGACAGGGGCATGTCTATGTCTACACCTTC	CASLPGGQGHVYVYTF
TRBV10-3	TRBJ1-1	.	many	TGTGCCATCAGTGAGTCGTCAGGGTTCACTGAAGCTTTCTTT	CAISESSGFTEAFF
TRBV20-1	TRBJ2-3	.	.	TGCAGTGCCACTACTAGGTTCACAGATACGCAGTATTTT	CSATTRFTDTQYF
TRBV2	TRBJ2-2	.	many	TGTGCCAGCAGTAAGGAGGGCTCCGGGGAGCTGTTTTTT	CASSKEGSGELFF
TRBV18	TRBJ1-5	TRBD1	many	TGTGCCAGCTCACCACAGACAGGGAATCAGCCCCAGCATTTT	CASSPQTGNQPQHF
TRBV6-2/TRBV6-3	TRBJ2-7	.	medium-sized	TGTGCCGTATCCGGAGGGTACGAGCAGTACTTC	CAVSGGYEQYF
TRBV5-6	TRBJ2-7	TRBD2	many	TGTGCCAGCAGCTGGCGGGGGTACGAGCAGTACTTC	CASSWRGYEQYF
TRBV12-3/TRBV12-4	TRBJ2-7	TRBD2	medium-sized	TGTGCCAGCAGTTTACTAGCGGGAGGATCCTACGAGCAGTACTTC	CASSLLAGGSYEQYF
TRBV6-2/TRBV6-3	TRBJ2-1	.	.	TGTGCCAGCAGTGAGGTGGGTAGCGGATACAATGAGCAGTTCTTC	CASSEVGSGYNEQFF
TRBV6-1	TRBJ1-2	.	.	TGTGCCAGCAGGGCCGACATTACAGGAGGCTACACCTTC	CASRADITGGYTF
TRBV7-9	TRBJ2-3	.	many	TGTGCCAGCAGCTTGACCCACACAGATACGCAGTATTTT	CASSLTHTDTQYF
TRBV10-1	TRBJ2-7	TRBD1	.	TGCGCCAGCAGTGAGTCCGGGACAGGACGGAACGAGCAGTACTTC	CASSESGTGRNEQYF
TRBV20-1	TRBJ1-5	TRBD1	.	TGCAGTGCTAGCCTGACAGGGATCGGCAATCAGCCCCAGCATTTT	CSASLTGIGNQPQHF
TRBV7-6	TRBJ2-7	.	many	TGTGCCAGCAGCTTAGGGTTTCCGTCCAAGCAAAAGTACGAGCAGTACTTC	CASSLGFPSKQKYEQYF
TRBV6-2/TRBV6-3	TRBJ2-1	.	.	TGTGCCACCTCCGGGAATGACCAGTTCTTC	CATSGNDQFF
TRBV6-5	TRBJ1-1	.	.	TGTGCCAGCAGTTACGGGAACACCGAACCTTTCTTT	CASSYGNTEPFF